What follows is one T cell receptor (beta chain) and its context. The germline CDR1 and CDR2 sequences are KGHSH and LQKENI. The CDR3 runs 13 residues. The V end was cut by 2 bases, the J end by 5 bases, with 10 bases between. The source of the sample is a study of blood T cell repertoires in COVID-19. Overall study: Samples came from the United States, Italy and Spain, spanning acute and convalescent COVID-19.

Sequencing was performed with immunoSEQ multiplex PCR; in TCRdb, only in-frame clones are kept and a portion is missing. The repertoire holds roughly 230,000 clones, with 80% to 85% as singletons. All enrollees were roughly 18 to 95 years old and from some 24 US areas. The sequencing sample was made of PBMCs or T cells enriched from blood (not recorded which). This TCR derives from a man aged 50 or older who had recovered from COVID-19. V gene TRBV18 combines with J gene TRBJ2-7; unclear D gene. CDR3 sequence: CASSPSEQNEQYF. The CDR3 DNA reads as TGTGCCAGCTCACCATCTGAGCAAAACGAGCAGTACTTC.